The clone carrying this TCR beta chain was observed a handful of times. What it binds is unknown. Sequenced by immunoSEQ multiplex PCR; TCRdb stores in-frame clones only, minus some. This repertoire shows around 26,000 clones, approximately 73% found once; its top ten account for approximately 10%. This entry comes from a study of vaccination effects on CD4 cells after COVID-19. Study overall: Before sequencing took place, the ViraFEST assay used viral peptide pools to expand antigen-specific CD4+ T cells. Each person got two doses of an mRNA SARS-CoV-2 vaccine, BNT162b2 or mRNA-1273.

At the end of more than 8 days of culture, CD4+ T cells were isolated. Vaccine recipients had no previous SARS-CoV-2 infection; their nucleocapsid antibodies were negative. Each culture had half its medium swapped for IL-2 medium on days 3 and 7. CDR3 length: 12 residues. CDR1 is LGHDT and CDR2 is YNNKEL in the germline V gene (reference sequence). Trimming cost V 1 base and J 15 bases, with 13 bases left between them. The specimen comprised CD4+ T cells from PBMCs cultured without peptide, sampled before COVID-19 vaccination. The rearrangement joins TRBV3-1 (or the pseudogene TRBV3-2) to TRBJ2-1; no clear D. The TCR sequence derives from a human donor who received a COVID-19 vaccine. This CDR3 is CASSQGTAIGFF. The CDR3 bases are TGTGCCAGCAGCCAAGGTACGGCTATCGGGTTCTTC.